This T cell receptor beta chain was sequenced for a study of response to subunit inactivated influenza vaccine. This CDR3 is 14 amino acids long. The trim removed 4 bases at V and 8 bases at J, leaving 0 bases unmatched. The germline V gene encodes CDR1 MNHEY and CDR2 SMNVEV (reference sequence). One entry per CDR3 protein results from TCRdb running MiXCR on the RT-PCR reads. The sample holds 150,000 to 200,000 distinct CDR3 sequences, 12% seen once. This clonotype was seen a handful of times. These data are also associated with another study on T cells expressing NK-cell markers. From that study: The authors generated TCR beta cDNA through 5'RACE template switching with UMIs.

The chain uses TRBV27 and TRBJ1-6; 12 nucleotides line up with TRBD1. The specimen comprised CD8+ T cells sorted from PBMCs, sampled about 13 days after vaccination. This sequence originates from a man in his fifties who received an inactivated influenza vaccine. The CDR3 protein is CASSWDRGHSPLHF. As DNA, the CDR3 is TGTGCCAGCAGTTGGGACAGGGGGCATTCACCCCTCCACTTT.